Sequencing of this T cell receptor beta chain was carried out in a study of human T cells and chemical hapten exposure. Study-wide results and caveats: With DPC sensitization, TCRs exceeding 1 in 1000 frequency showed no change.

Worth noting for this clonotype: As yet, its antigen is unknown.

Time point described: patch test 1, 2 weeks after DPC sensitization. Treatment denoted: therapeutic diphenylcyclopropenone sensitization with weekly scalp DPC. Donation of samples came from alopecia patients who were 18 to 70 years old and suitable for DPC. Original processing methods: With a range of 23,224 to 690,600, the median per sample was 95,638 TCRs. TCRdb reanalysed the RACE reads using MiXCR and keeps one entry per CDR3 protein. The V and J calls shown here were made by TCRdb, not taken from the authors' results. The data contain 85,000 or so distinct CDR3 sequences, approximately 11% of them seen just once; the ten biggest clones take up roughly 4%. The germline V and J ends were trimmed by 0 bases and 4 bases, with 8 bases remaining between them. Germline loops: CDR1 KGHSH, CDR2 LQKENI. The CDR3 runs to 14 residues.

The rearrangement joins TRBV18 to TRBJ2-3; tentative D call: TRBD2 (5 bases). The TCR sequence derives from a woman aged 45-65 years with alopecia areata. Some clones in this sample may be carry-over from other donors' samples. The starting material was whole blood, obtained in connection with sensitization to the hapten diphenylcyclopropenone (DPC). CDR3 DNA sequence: TGTGCCAGCTCACCACCGCCGGGATCAGATACGCAGTATTTT. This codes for CASSPPPGSDTQYF.